What follows are 27 T cell receptor beta chains derived from one specimen sequenced in a study of blood T cell repertoires in COVID-19. The table came from immunoSEQ multiplex PCR; TCRdb's copy has only in-frame clones and leaves some out. The sample contains about 170,000 clones, over 75% of which appear only once. The sequenced sample consisted of PBMCs or T cells enriched from blood (not recorded which). All receptors come from a woman aged 18-29 years who had recovered from COVID-19.

This clone appeared a single time. V and J are TRBV7-3 and TRBJ2-6, with D unresolved. CDR3 size: 13 residues. Germline CDR1 SGHTA, CDR2 FQGTGA. V gave up 4 bases and J gave up 2 bases, with 3 bases separating them. The CDR3 is CASSSTGANVLTF. In DNA, the CDR3 is TGTGCCAGCAGCTCCACTGGGGCCAACGTCCTGACTTTC.

On this clone: The same CDR3 also results from other DNA sequences found in this sample. The chain has TRBV28 and TRBJ2-7, with TRBD2 matching over 8 bases. Germline values: CDR1 MDHEN, CDR2 SYDVKM. This CDR3 is 15 amino acids long. The V gene end was trimmed by 4 bases and the J gene end by 0 bases; junction bases not matched to a gene: 5. The CDR3: CASSSTSASSYEQYF. In DNA form, the CDR3 reads TGTGCCAGCAGTTCGACTAGCGCGAGCTCCTACGAGCAGTACTTC.

CDR3 DNA sequence: TGTGCCAGCAGTTTATGGGGGACAGGCTTTTCCTATGGCTACACCTTC. It translates to CASSLWGTGFSYGYTF. This sequence joins TRBV28 and TRBJ1-2; 8 bases agree with TRBD1. Germline V gene lookup returns CDR1 MDHEN and CDR2 SYDVKM. With 0 bases clipped from V and 4 bases from J, the junction kept 7 bases outside the gene matches. The CDR3 has 16 amino acids.

CDR3 region: CASSQVREVSGNTIYF. CDR3 DNA: TGCGCCAGCAGCCAAGTAAGGGAGGTCTCTGGAAACACCATATATTTT. The chain carries TRBV4-1 and TRBJ1-3; D unclear. Trimming removed 1 base from V and 0 bases from J, with 10 bases in between. The CDR3 runs 16 residues. Germline-derived CDR1 and CDR2 are MGHRA and YSYEKL.

The DNA for the CDR3 is TGTGCCAGCAGCTTGGCCGGACAGGGCCTTAACTATGGCTACACCTTC. Translation gives CASSLAGQGLNYGYTF. The rearrangement uses TRBV5-6 and TRBJ1-2, with 8 positions matching TRBD1. CDR1 and CDR2 from the germline V gene are SGHDT and YYEEEE. This CDR3 is built from 16 residues. The junction had 5 bases not matched to a gene; V was cut back by 0 bases and J by 1 base.

This clone appeared a few times. This chain links TRBV6-1 with TRBJ2-7; TRBD2 aligns across 10 bases. Germline V gene data show CDR1 as MNHNS and CDR2 as SASEGT. The V segment lost 3 bases and the J segment 4 bases; nucleotides outside the gene matches: 6. The CDR3 sequence is 15 residues long. In DNA form, the CDR3 reads TGTGCCAGCAGTGAGGGACTAGCGAGCCTATACGAGCAGTACTTC. This sequence encodes CASSEGLASLYEQYF.

This chain connects TRBV7-2 to TRBJ2-4; 7 bases are a match to TRBD1. The V gene's germline CDR1 is SGHTA and CDR2 FQGNSA. The ends lost 4 bases at V and 9 bases at J; junction bases unmatched: 6. There are 13 residues in the CDR3. The DNA of the CDR3 is TGTGCCAGCAGCTCAGGGGGATTGTTCATTCAGTACTTC. Its translation: CASSSGGLFIQYF.

This chain uses TRBV10-1 with TRBJ2-4; TRBD2 might be the D (5 bases). The CDR3 totals 18 residues. The germline gives CDR1 WNHNN, CDR2 SYGVQD (reference sequence). V lost 6 bases, J lost 2 bases, and 23 bases lay in between. CDR3 coding DNA: TGCGCCAGCAGGAGGGTTTATAGCAGTCCGCAACCCAAAAACATTCAGTACTTC. Residues: CASRRVYSSPQPKNIQYF.

This sequence joins TRBV4-1 and TRBJ2-1; 10 bases are shared with TRBD2. The CDR3 covers 19 residues. Germline-derived CDR1 and CDR2 are MGHRA and YSYEKL. V shed 1 base and J 4 bases; nucleotides not matched to a gene: 13. In nucleotides, the CDR3 is TGCGCCAGCAGCCAAGGACTAGCGGGCCCTGTCCCACAGTACAATGAGCAGTTCTTC. Its protein product is CASSQGLAGPVPQYNEQFF.

This clone was seen just once. The chain joins TRBV5-4 to TRBJ2-5; 9 positions match TRBD1. This CDR3 region has 13 residues. The germline V gene encodes CDR1 SGHNT and CDR2 YYREEE (reference sequence). Trimming took 4 bases from V and 9 from J; bases not matched to a gene: 7. The CDR3 here is CASSTGQGLAQYF. DNA of the CDR3: TGTGCCAGCAGCACAGGACAGGGGCTGGCCCAGTACTTC.

V and J are TRBV29-1 and TRBJ2-1, with TRBD2 matching over 8 bases. The germline V gene has CDR1 SQVTM and CDR2 ANQGSEA. After removal of 2 bases from V and 6 bases from J, the junction contained 6 bases not matched to a gene. The CDR3 sequence is 14 residues long. The CDR3 loop is CSVERTSRGNEQFF. The CDR3, as DNA: TGCAGCGTTGAACGGACTAGCCGAGGCAATGAGCAGTTCTTC.

V is TRBV7-9 and J is TRBJ2-7, with TRBD1 identical over 7 bases. CDR1 and CDR2 (germline): SEHNR, FQNEAQ (reference sequence). This CDR3 region has 15 residues. V shed 5 bases and J 4 bases; nucleotides not matched to a gene: 11. In nucleotides, the CDR3 is TGTGCCAGCAGCCTGATAACAGGGGCGACTTACGAGCAGTACTTC. Its translation: CASSLITGATYEQYF.

This clone was detected only once. The chain carries TRBV14 and TRBJ2-5, with a tentative D call TRBD2 (5 bases). Germline V gene data show CDR1 as SGHDN and CDR2 as FVKESK. This CDR3 region has 17 residues. Trimming cost V 0 bases and J 0 bases, with 14 bases left between them. The CDR3 DNA is TGTGCCAGCAGCCAAGATAAGAGGGATAAGTACCAAGAGACCCAGTACTTC. Translated, it gives CASSQDKRDKYQETQYF.

The chain is built from TRBV5-1 and TRBJ2-7, with a possible D match to TRBD2 (6 bases). Germline values: CDR1 SGHRS, CDR2 YFSETQ. The CDR3 totals 15 residues. Trimming took off 0 bases at V and 7 bases at J, with 17 bases between the two ends. The CDR3 sequence is CASSLAWRAEGEQYF. The CDR3 coding sequence is TGCGCCAGCAGCTTGGCCTGGAGGGCCGAAGGGGAGCAGTACTTC. The variable domain in full, completed from reference TRBV5-1 and TRBJ2-7, reads KAGVTQTPRYLIKTRGQQVTLSCSPISGHRSVSWYQQTPGQGLQFLFEYFSETQRNKGNFPGRFSGRQFSNSRSEMNVSTLELGDSALYLCASSLAWRAEGEQYFGPGTRLTVT.

A remark on this clone: The junction departs from germline at one end; a sequencing error may be responsible. V gene TRBV9 combines with J gene TRBJ1-3; D remains unclear. Germline CDR1 SGDLS, CDR2 YYNGEE. The CDR3 totals 15 residues. CDR3 protein: CASSASGFSGNTIYF. The CDR3 bases are TGTGCCAGCAGCGCCTCCGGGTTCTCTGGGAACACCATATATTTT.

The J gene is TRBJ1-5, the V gene TRBV28; 7 bases match TRBD1. The CDR3 runs to 14 residues. The germline V gene encodes CDR1 MDHEN and CDR2 SYDVKM. Trimming at V came to 8 bases and at J to 9 bases, leaving 13 bases not matched to a gene. The CDR3 nucleotides are TGTGCCAGCGAGGGACAGCCCGCGGGTGGGCCCCAGCATTTT. Its protein is CASEGQPAGGPQHF.

CDR3 residues: CASSHLGAGELFF. The CDR3, as DNA: TGCGCCAGCAGCCATCTAGGGGCCGGGGAGCTGTTTTTT. The chain recombines TRBV4-1 with TRBJ2-2, with D maybe TRBD1 (5 bases). The CDR3 extends over 13 amino acids. The ends were cut back, 3 bases at V and 6 bases at J, with 8 bases in the middle. Germline V lookup: CDR1 MGHRA, CDR2 YSYEKL.

This chain links TRBV5-4 with TRBJ2-5, with 9 bases lining up with TRBD1. The CDR3 covers 14 residues. Germline CDR1 SGHNT, CDR2 YYREEE (reference sequence). V trimming: 4 bases; J trimming: 4 bases; junction bases outside the gene matches: 5. CDR3 DNA sequence: TGTGCCAGCAGCACCGACAGGGGGGGAGAGACCCAGTACTTC. It specifies CASSTDRGGETQYF.

The chain combines TRBV5-6 with TRBJ2-7; TRBD2 matches 12 bases. The CDR3 totals 15 residues. Germline V gives CDR1 SGHDT, CDR2 YYEEEE. Germline trimming cut 6 bases from V and 7 bases from J; bases unmatched to any gene: 11. CDR3 in DNA: TGTGCCAGCACCCCTCTAGCGGGAGGGCCCGGAGAGCAGTACTTC. Translating gives CASTPLAGGPGEQYF.

The chain joins TRBV6-2 or TRBV6-3 to TRBJ2-3; 10 bases are a match to TRBD2. The CDR3 length is 21 residues. Germline trimming cut 2 bases from V and 0 bases from J; bases unmatched to any gene: 17. Looked up from germline, CDR1 is MNHEY and CDR2 is SVGEGT. CDR3 DNA: TGTGCCAGCAGTTACATGGGTGCTAGCGGGAGTTTCTGGGAAAGCACAGATACGCAGTATTTT. Translated: CASSYMGASGSFWESTDTQYF.

This clone was seen only once. V is TRBV20-1 and J is TRBJ2-2; 10 bases line up with TRBD2. Germline CDR1 and CDR2: DFQATT and SNEGSKA (reference sequence). The junction had 7 bases not matched to a gene; V was cut back by 3 bases and J by 3 bases. The CDR3 extends over 16 amino acids. The CDR3 nucleotides are TGCAGTGCTAGTTTTATTCTAGCGGGGGACACCGGGGAGCTGTTTTTT. Amino acid sequence: CSASFILAGDTGELFF.

V usage is TRBV19 and J usage is TRBJ2-5; tentative D call: TRBD1 (5 bases). This CDR3 comprises 13 residues. From germline, CDR1 is LNHDA and CDR2 SQIVND (reference sequence). V dropped 4 bases and J dropped 3 bases, with 9 bases sitting between them. CDR3 sequence: CASSTDSEETQYF. The CDR3 DNA follows: TGTGCCAGTAGTACCGACAGTGAAGAGACCCAGTACTTC.

The chain uses TRBV6-4 and TRBJ2-2; D is perhaps TRBD2 (5 bases). V gave up 7 bases and J gave up 0 bases, with 9 bases separating them. Per the germline V gene, CDR1 is MRHNA and CDR2 is SNTAGT. This CDR3 region has 14 residues. DNA for the CDR3: TGTGCCAGCAAGGGAGATTCGAACACCGGGGAGCTGTTTTTT. Its protein product is CASKGDSNTGELFF.

The rearrangement links TRBV7-9 to TRBJ2-3; TRBD1 agrees at 9 bases. Germline loops: CDR1 SEHNR, CDR2 FQNEAQ (reference sequence). This CDR3 is 15 amino acids long. Trimming took 5 bases from V and 7 from J; bases not matched to a gene: 10. DNA for the CDR3: TGTGCCAGCAGCCCGGACAGGGGAGGACGAAATACGCAGTATTTT. Protein: CASSPDRGGRNTQYF.

The V gene is TRBV9, the J gene TRBJ2-5; a possible D gene is TRBD2 (6 bases). This CDR3 comprises 15 residues. The germline gives CDR1 SGDLS, CDR2 YYNGEE. V was pared by 0 bases and J by 5 bases, with 14 bases between. The CDR3 region is CASSVAFGGGETQYF. The CDR3 region has the DNA TGTGCCAGCAGCGTAGCATTTGGTGGGGGGGAGACCCAGTACTTC.

This chain links TRBV4-1 with TRBJ2-3; D perhaps matches TRBD2 (7 bases). Trimming cost V 3 bases and J 4 bases, with 20 bases left between them. The CDR3 length is 17 residues. Germline CDR1 and CDR2: MGHRA and YSYEKL. In DNA form, the CDR3 reads TGCGCCAGCAGCCACTTAACAGGGACGGGAGGCGCAGATACGCAGTATTTT. It codes for CASSHLTGTGGADTQYF.

This chain uses TRBV6-5 with TRBJ2-3, with unresolved D. The germline V and J ends were trimmed by 4 bases and 2 bases, with 10 bases remaining between them. From germline, CDR1 is MNHEY and CDR2 SVGAGI. CDR3 size: 14 residues. The DNA of the CDR3 is TGTGCCAGCAGTTCCTATTTATCCACAGATACGCAGTATTTT. It is translated as CASSSYLSTDTQYF.